The 30 T cell receptor beta chains presented below share a single source sample, sequenced in a study of T cells after yellow fever vaccination. TCRdb reprocessed the 5' RACE reads via MiXCR and lists one record per CDR3 protein. The sample holds 500,000 to 550,000 distinct CDR3 sequences; about a fifth are singletons and the top ten take about 17%. The sequenced sample was PBMCs, obtained less than 25 days after the first yellow fever vaccination. The receptors originated from a young man who received the YFV17D yellow fever vaccine.

V usage is TRBV10-3 and J usage is TRBJ2-2, with 7 bases lining up with TRBD1. V was clipped by 10 bases and J by 1 base; unmatched bases: 12. The CDR3 spans 16 residues. CDR1 and CDR2 (germline): ENHRY, SYGVKD. CDR3 nucleotides: TGTGCCAGCCAGGGGGATCGGACGGGGAACACCGGGGAGCTGTTTTTT. Translated: CASQGDRTGNTGELFF.

The chain uses TRBV4-1 and TRBJ1-2; a weak D match, TRBD1 (6 bases). Per germline, CDR1 MGHRA and CDR2 YSYEKL. The CDR3 covers 13 residues. With 5 bases removed from V and 2 bases from J, the gap between germline ends came to 9 bases. The CDR3 reads CASSTTGNYGYTF. The CDR3 DNA reads as TGCGCCAGCAGCACTACAGGGAACTATGGCTACACCTTC.

The V and J genes are TRBV3-1 and TRBJ2-2; D may match TRBD1 or TRBD2 (5 bases each). Per the germline V gene, CDR1 is LGHDT and CDR2 is YNNKEL (reference sequence). V lost 3 bases and J 9 bases, leaving 20 bases between the germline ends. The CDR3 loop spans 16 amino acids. Written as DNA, the CDR3 is TGTGCCAGCAGCCAGGGCGTGGCAGGGAGACACCGGGAGCTGTTTTTT. Translation: CASSQGVAGRHRELFF. The variable domain in full, with the rest retrieved from reference TRBV3-1 and TRBJ2-2, is DTAVSQTPKYLVTQMGNDKSIKCEQNLGHDTMYWYKQDSKKFLKIMFSYNNKELIINETVPNRFSPKSPDKAHLNLHINSLELGDSAVYFCASSQGVAGRHRELFFGEGSRLTVL.

The V call is TRBV4-1, the J call TRBJ2-2; D unresolved. V gave up 3 bases and J gave up 2 bases, with 7 bases separating them. This CDR3 is 14 amino acids long. CDR1 is MGHRA, CDR2 YSYEKL, per germline. CDR3 sequence: CASSHAGNTGELFF. Written as DNA, the CDR3 is TGCGCCAGCAGCCATGCCGGTAACACCGGGGAGCTGTTTTTT.

This clonotype was seen a few times. J is TRBJ2-3 and V is TRBV7-9; D call uncertain. There are 14 residues in the CDR3. Between the trimmed V and J ends, which lost 1 base and 2 bases, there was a span of 7 bases. Germline assignment: CDR1 SEHNR and CDR2 FQNEAQ (reference sequence). The CDR3, as DNA: TGTGCCAGCAGCTTAGGGCCGTTCACAGATACGCAGTATTTT. Amino acids: CASSLGPFTDTQYF. The complete variable domain, with remaining parts taken from reference TRBV7-9 and TRBJ2-3, reads DTGVSQNPRHKITKRGQNVTFRCDPISEHNRLYWYRQTLGQGPEFLTYFQNEAQLEKSRLLSDRFSAERPKGSFSTLEIQRTEQGDSAMYLCASSLGPFTDTQYFGPGTRLTVL.

This chain links TRBV12-3 or TRBV12-4 with TRBJ1-4, with 7 bases lining up with TRBD1. CDR3 length: 15 amino acids. J was trimmed by 10 bases and V by 6 bases; bases with no gene match: 14. The CDR3, as DNA: TGTGCCAGCAGACACATCGGGACAGAGATCGGAAAACTGTTTTTT. This translates into CASRHIGTEIGKLFF.

Only a few counts were recorded for this clonotype. The chain links TRBV7-2 to TRBJ2-3; D is perhaps TRBD2 (6 bases). Germline CDR1 reads SGHTA; CDR2 reads FQGNSA. This CDR3 region has 17 residues. V was clipped by 4 bases and J by 2 bases, with 19 bases between them. The CDR3 sequence: CASSSDYWRDPTDTQYF. The CDR3 DNA reads as TGTGCCAGCAGCTCCGATTATTGGAGGGACCCCACAGATACGCAGTATTTT.

The rearrangement links TRBV12-3 or TRBV12-4 to TRBJ1-1, with D maybe TRBD1 (6 bases). The V end was cut by 6 bases, the J end by 8 bases, with 13 bases between. The CDR3 sequence is 12 residues long. The CDR3 DNA reads TGTGCCAGCAGCCCGGACAGAAGCGAAGCTTTCTTT. It encodes CASSPDRSEAFF.

The V gene is TRBV7-9, the J gene TRBJ2-7; D ambiguous. CDR3 length: 13 amino acids. CDR1 and CDR2 (germline): SEHNR, FQNEAQ (reference sequence). V lost 10 bases, J lost 6 bases, and 19 bases lay in between. DNA for the CDR3: TGTGCCATCCAAGAATCCGGGTTTAGCGAGCAGTACTTC. This encodes CAIQESGFSEQYF.

V is TRBV4-3 and J is TRBJ1-2; D may be TRBD1 (5 bases). Germline V gene lookup returns CDR1 LGHNA and CDR2 YSLEER. This CDR3 has 14 residues. V shed 4 bases and J shed 2 bases, with 11 bases lying between them. The CDR3: CASSPWGKNYGYTF. The CDR3 region has the DNA TGCGCCAGCAGCCCTTGGGGCAAGAACTATGGCTACACCTTC.

This clonotype was seen only a few times. CDR3 protein: CASSLSNLNTEAFF. The DNA of the CDR3 is TGTGCCAGCAGCCTGTCAAATCTGAACACTGAAGCTTTCTTT. V gene TRBV3-1 combines with J gene TRBJ1-1, with D hard to call. Germline-derived CDR1 and CDR2 are LGHDT and YNNKEL (reference sequence). The CDR3 contains 14 residues. The V end was cut by 4 bases, the J end by 0 bases, with 9 bases between.

This clonotype appeared a few times. The chain couples TRBV27 to TRBJ1-6; D is ambiguous. Trimming removed 2 bases at V and 14 bases at J, with 10 bases between. Germline CDR1 is MNHEY and CDR2 is SMNVEV (reference sequence). The CDR3 runs 12 residues. CDR3 amino acids: CASSLPSGALHF. As DNA, the CDR3 is TGTGCCAGCAGTTTACCCTCCGGGGCCCTCCACTTT.

This clonotype was counted a few times. The rearrangement links TRBV28 to TRBJ1-5; D unresolved. CDR1 is MDHEN, CDR2 SYDVKM, per germline. The CDR3 is 16 residues long. V was shortened by 1 base and J by 6 bases, with 16 bases between the two germline ends. The CDR3 spells CASSLFMGTFGQPQHF. The CDR3 DNA reads TGTGCCAGCAGTTTATTCATGGGTACATTCGGTCAGCCCCAGCATTTT.

The rearrangement uses TRBV20-1 and TRBJ2-1; unclear D gene. From germline, CDR1 is DFQATT and CDR2 SNEGSKA (reference sequence). V lost 5 bases, J lost 7 bases, and 18 bases lay in between. The CDR3 is 14 residues long. This chain's CDR3 is CSADLEGGGNEQFF. The CDR3 DNA reads as TGCAGTGCTGACCTAGAAGGCGGCGGTAATGAGCAGTTCTTC.

This chain connects TRBV4-2 to TRBJ2-3; 9 positions agree with TRBD2. CDR1 and CDR2 (germline): LGHNA, YNFKEQ. V trimming: 0 bases; J trimming: 7 bases; junction bases outside the gene matches: 8. The CDR3 runs to 16 residues. This CDR3 is CASSQDPAGGYYTQYF. Here the CDR3 DNA reads TGTGCCAGCAGCCAAGATCCAGCGGGGGGCTACTATACGCAGTATTTT.

This rearrangement joins TRBV10-3 to TRBJ2-7; 12 nucleotides align to TRBD2. Germline lookup yields CDR1 ENHRY and CDR2 SYGVKD. The CDR3 has 16 residues. J was trimmed by 6 bases and V by 9 bases; bases with no gene match: 15. This CDR3 reads CAIRTSGVFGTSEQYF. As DNA, the CDR3 is TGTGCCATAAGGACTAGCGGGGTCTTCGGGACGAGCGAGCAGTACTTC.

V gene TRBV4-2 combines with J gene TRBJ2-7; D not resolved. Trimming stripped 0 bases from V and 3 bases from J, with 12 bases between. The CDR3 has 15 amino acids. Per germline, CDR1 LGHNA and CDR2 YNFKEQ. DNA of the CDR3: TGTGCCAGCAGCCAAGACAAGGATTCCATCTACGAGCAGTACGTC. Translating gives CASSQDKDSIYEQYV.

This clonotype turned up a few times. V usage is TRBV6-2 or TRBV6-3 and J usage is TRBJ2-3; D might be TRBD2 (5 bases). The germline gives CDR1 MNHEY, CDR2 SVGEGT. Trimming took off 0 bases at V and 3 bases at J, with 7 bases between the two ends. This CDR3 spans 14 amino acids. CDR3 bases: TGTGCCAGCAGTTACTCACGGGATACAGATACGCAGTATTTT. Amino acid sequence: CASSYSRDTDTQYF.

The J gene is TRBJ2-7, the V gene TRBV6-2 or TRBV6-3, with 10 nucleotides matching TRBD2. The length of the CDR3 is 15 residues. The germline gives CDR1 MNHEY, CDR2 SVGEGT. V trimming: 2 bases; J trimming: 2 bases; junction bases outside the gene matches: 3. The CDR3 nucleotides are TGTGCCAGCAGTTACCGACTAGCGGGTGCCTACGAGCAGTACGTC. Residues: CASSYRLAGAYEQYV.

The genes are TRBV7-9 and TRBJ1-3, with D unclear. CDR1 and CDR2 (germline): SEHNR, FQNEAQ (reference sequence). V lost 1 base to trimming and J lost 2 bases, with 12 bases between them. The CDR3 contains 16 residues. The CDR3 DNA is TGTGCCAGCAGCTTAGAGTTTCTGTTAACTGGAAACACCATATATTTT. This translates into CASSLEFLLTGNTIYF.

This chain connects TRBV7-9 to TRBJ1-5; unclear D gene. Trimming took 4 bases from V and 2 from J, leaving 9 bases between them. This CDR3 is built from 14 residues. CDR1 is SEHNR, CDR2 FQNEAQ, per germline (reference sequence). CDR3: CASSSSLGNQPQHF. CDR3 DNA sequence: TGTGCCAGCAGCTCGAGTTTGGGCAATCAGCCCCAGCATTTT.

A few counts support this clonotype. The chain recombines TRBV12-3 or TRBV12-4 with TRBJ2-7, with D unclear. V was shortened by 1 base and J by 2 bases, with 6 bases between the two germline ends. The CDR3 is 13 amino acids. The CDR3 reads CASSLGLPYEQYV. The CDR3 DNA is TGTGCCAGCAGTTTAGGACTCCCCTACGAGCAGTACGTC.

This chain uses TRBV4-2 with TRBJ1-2, with D unclear. V was trimmed by 3 bases and J by 6 bases, leaving 14 bases between them. CDR3 length equals 14 residues. Germline V gene lookup returns CDR1 LGHNA and CDR2 YNFKEQ. CDR3 protein: CASSQPIGFDGYTF. The DNA for the CDR3 is TGTGCCAGCAGCCAGCCCATTGGATTCGATGGCTACACCTTC.

This chain joins TRBV19 and TRBJ2-1; D is perhaps TRBD2 (6 bases). Trimming stripped 6 bases from V and 0 bases from J, with 9 bases between. The CDR3 has 14 amino acids. Per the germline V gene, CDR1 is LNHDA and CDR2 is SQIVND (reference sequence). CDR3 DNA: TGTGCCAGTAGGGTGGGGGGCTCCTACAATGAGCAGTTCTTC. As protein: CASRVGGSYNEQFF.

The chain couples TRBV19 to TRBJ2-7; 10 bases fit TRBD1. Germline CDR1 is LNHDA and CDR2 is SQIVND (reference sequence). CDR3 length: 14 amino acids. Unmatched junction bases numbered 7, after V lost 4 bases and J lost 7 bases. CDR3 DNA: TGTGCCAGTAGTAACGCCGGGACAGGGGTGGAGCAGTACTTC. It yields the protein CASSNAGTGVEQYF.

The chain is built from TRBV5-1 and TRBJ1-1; D perhaps matches TRBD1 (6 bases). V was pared by 0 bases and J by 0 bases, with 9 bases between. CDR3 length: 15 amino acids. CDR1 SGHRS and CDR2 YFSETQ come from the germline V gene. The CDR3 DNA sequence: TGCGCCAGCAGCTTGGCGGGACACATGAACACTGAAGCTTTCTTT. It encodes CASSLAGHMNTEAFF.

The chain couples TRBV5-1 to TRBJ2-3; maybe TRBD2 (7 bases). The germline CDR1 and CDR2 sequences are SGHRS and YFSETQ. The CDR3 extends over 16 amino acids. Trimming shortened V by 0 bases and J by 5 bases, and 16 bases separated the two germline ends. DNA of the CDR3: TGCGCCAGCAGCTTGGCACCTAGGGGGGGCGGAGATACGCAGTATTTT. Translated: CASSLAPRGGGDTQYF.

In this sample, this clonotype turned up a few times. The chain employs TRBV7-2 and TRBJ2-7; 7 nucleotides align to TRBD2. CDR3 length equals 14 residues. V dropped 3 bases and J dropped 3; count of bases not matched to a gene: 5. Germline CDR1 and CDR2: SGHTA and FQGNSA. CDR3 loop: CASSLRLADYEQYF. The CDR3 bases are TGTGCCAGCAGCTTGAGGCTAGCGGACTACGAGCAGTACTTC. Full variable domain (remainder filled in from reference TRBV7-2 and TRBJ2-7): GAGVSQSPSNKVTEKGKDVELRCDPISGHTALYWYRQSLGQGLEFLIYFQGNSAPDKSGLPSDRFSAERTGGSVSTLTIQRTQQEDSAVYLCASSLRLADYEQYFGPGTRLTVT.

V is TRBV5-1 and J is TRBJ2-3; no definite D call. V lost 0 bases and J 2 bases, leaving 7 bases between the germline ends. The germline gives CDR1 SGHRS, CDR2 YFSETQ. This CDR3 has 14 residues. The CDR3 bases are TGCGCCAGCAGCTTGGCCGATTACACAGATACGCAGTATTTT. As protein: CASSLADYTDTQYF.

V is TRBV6-1 and J is TRBJ1-2; 9 nucleotides match TRBD1. The germline CDR1 and CDR2 sequences are MNHNS and SASEGT. The trim removed 6 bases at V and 3 bases at J, leaving 5 bases unmatched. This CDR3 spans 14 amino acids. The CDR3: CASSWTGEDYGYTF. CDR3 sequence (DNA): TGTGCCAGCAGCTGGACAGGGGAAGACTATGGCTACACCTTC.